The T cell receptor beta chain described here comes from a study of control samples from healthy donors and cancer patients. Germline V CDR1 and CDR2: MGHDK, SYGVNS. The CDR3 length is 16 residues. V lost 3 bases to trimming and J lost 6 bases; unmatched junction nucleotides: 12. Data came from immunoSEQ multiplex PCR; TCRdb stores just in-frame clones and leaves some out. Of about 27,000 clones in the sample, roughly 93% were seen once. The chain links TRBV25-1 to TRBJ1-1; 8 bases fit TRBD1. The sequenced material came from PBMCs. The sequence was collected from a man aged 45-65 years with lung cancer. CDR3 sequence reads: CASSEEGQGDSAEAFF. CDR3 nucleotide sequence: TGTGCCAGCAGTGAGGAAGGACAGGGCGACAGTGCTGAAGCTTTCTTT.